This T cell receptor (beta chain) originates from a study of CD4 T cells in relation to SARS-CoV-2 and coronaviruses. Overall study: Controls used an HIV-1 Nef peptide pool or no peptide.

The unexposed donors gave CD4+ T cells in 2011-2018, prior to COVID-19. Isolation of CD4+ T cells took place after approximately 11 days in culture. The ends lost 8 bases at V and 3 bases at J; junction bases unmatched: 10. Germline V gene lookup returns CDR1 SGHRS and CDR2 YFSETQ. CDR3 length: 15 residues. Comment on this clone: Its cognate antigen is unknown.

TCRdb's copy holds only in-frame clones and misses some; the assay was immunoSEQ multiplex PCR. Here the sample spans 18,000 or so clones, 60% to 80% being singletons. The chain has TRBV5-1 and TRBJ2-1; 8 bases match TRBD2. Sequenced input: CD4+ T cells from PBMCs, cultured in vitro. This TCR was sampled from a human donor in good health. CDR3 nucleotide sequence: TGCGCCAGTCACACGGGGGGGGCTGGCTACAATGAGCAGTTCTTC. It encodes CASHTGGAGYNEQFF.